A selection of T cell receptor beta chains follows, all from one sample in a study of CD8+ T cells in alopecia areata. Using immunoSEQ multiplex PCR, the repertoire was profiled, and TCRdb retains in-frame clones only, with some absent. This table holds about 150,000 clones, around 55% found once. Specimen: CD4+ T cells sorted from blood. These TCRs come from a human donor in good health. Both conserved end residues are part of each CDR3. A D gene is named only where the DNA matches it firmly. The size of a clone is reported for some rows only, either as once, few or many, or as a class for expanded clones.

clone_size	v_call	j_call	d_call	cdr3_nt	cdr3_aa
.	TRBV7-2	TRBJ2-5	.	TGTGCCAGCAGCTTAGCGGGAGCCCAAGAGACCCAGTACTTC	CASSLAGAQETQYF
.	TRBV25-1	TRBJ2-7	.	TGTGCCAGCAGTGAGGGCAGCTCCTACGAGCAGTACTTC	CASSEGSSYEQYF
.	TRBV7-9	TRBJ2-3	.	TGTGCCAGCAGCCAAGCCGCCCTAGGGAGTGGGGATACGCAGTATTTT	CASSQAALGSGDTQYF
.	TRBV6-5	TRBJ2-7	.	TGTGCCAGCAGGTTCAACCGCGAGCAGTACTTC	CASRFNREQYF
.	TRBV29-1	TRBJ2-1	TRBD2	TGCAGCGTCTACGGTTCCAGCGGGAGGGCCGGAGAGCAGTTCTTC	CSVYGSSGRAGEQFF
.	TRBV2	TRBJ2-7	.	TGTGCCAGCAGGGACAGTTACGAGCAGTACTTC	CASRDSYEQYF
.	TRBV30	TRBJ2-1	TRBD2	TGTGCCTGGAGGGACCTAGCGGGAGGGGTACATGAGCAGTTCTTC	CAWRDLAGGVHEQFF
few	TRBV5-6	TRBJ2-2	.	TGTGCCAGCAGCTTAGGACGGACCGGGGAGCTGTTTTTT	CASSLGRTGELFF
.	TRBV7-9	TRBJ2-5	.	TGTGCCAGCAGCTTGTCCGGGAACCTGAAAGAGACCCAGTACTTC	CASSLSGNLKETQYF
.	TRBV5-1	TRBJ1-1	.	TGCGCCAGCAGCTTGCGACGGAACACTGAAGCTTTCTTT	CASSLRRNTEAFF
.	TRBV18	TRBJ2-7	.	TGTGCCAGCTCACCACTGAGGGGGCTCGAGGAGGGCGCTACCTACGAGCAGTACTTC	CASSPLRGLEEGATYEQYF
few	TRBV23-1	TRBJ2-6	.	TGCGCCAGCAGTCGTGGCAGGACCTCTGGGGCCAACGTCCTGACTTTC	CASSRGRTSGANVLTF
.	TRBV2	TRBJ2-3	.	TGTGCCAGCAGAAGGGGTCCTAGCACAGATACGCAGTATTTT	CASRRGPSTDTQYF
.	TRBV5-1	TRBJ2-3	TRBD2	TGCGCCAGCAGCTTGGTCGGGACTAGTGCTTCAGATACGCAGTATTTT	CASSLVGTSASDTQYF
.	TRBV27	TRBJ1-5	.	TGTGCCAGCAAAGGGAACACGGGGCAGCCCCAGCATTTT	CASKGNTGQPQHF
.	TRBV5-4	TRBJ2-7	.	TGTGCCAGCAGCTTGGCCGGCACCTCCTACGAGCAGTACTTC	CASSLAGTSYEQYF
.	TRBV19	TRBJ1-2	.	TGTGCCAGTAGTAGAGCCCAGAGGAACTATGGCTACACCTTC	CASSRAQRNYGYTF
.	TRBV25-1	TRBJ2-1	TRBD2	TGTGCCAGCAGGCCCGCCGGGGCGGGAGTATACAATGAGCAGTTCTTC	CASRPAGAGVYNEQFF
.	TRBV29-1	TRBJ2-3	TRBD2	TGCAGCGTTGAGTATCTAGCGGGAGTAGCTGCGCAGTATTTT	CSVEYLAGVAAQYF
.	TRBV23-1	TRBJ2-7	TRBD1	TGCGCCAGCACCGGGACAGGACACTACGAGCAGTACTTC	CASTGTGHYEQYF
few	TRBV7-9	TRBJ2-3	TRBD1	TGTGCCAGCAGCTCGTCGAGTGGGACAGGGGTCACAGATACGCAGTATTTT	CASSSSSGTGVTDTQYF
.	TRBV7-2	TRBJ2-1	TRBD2	TGTGCCAGCAGCCGCGGCGGCGGGAGGGCCAATGAGCAGTTCTTC	CASSRGGGRANEQFF
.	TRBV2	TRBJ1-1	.	TGTGCCAGCAGGGGAGTCGGCACTGAAGCTTTCTTT	CASRGVGTEAFF
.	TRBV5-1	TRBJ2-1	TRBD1	TGCGCCAGCAGCTTGGTTGACAGGGTCGGCAATGAGCAGTTCTTC	CASSLVDRVGNEQFF
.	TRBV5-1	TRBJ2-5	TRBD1	TGCGCCAGCAGCTTGGGCCTGGGGACAGGCCAAGAGACCCAGTACTTC	CASSLGLGTGQETQYF
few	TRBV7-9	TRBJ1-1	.	TGTGCCAGCAGCTTAGGTTCAGGGCGGAACACTGAAGCTTTCTTT	CASSLGSGRNTEAFF
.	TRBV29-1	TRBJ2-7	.	TGCAGCGTTGGGAGGGACACGCTCTCCTACGAGCAGTACTTC	CSVGRDTLSYEQYF
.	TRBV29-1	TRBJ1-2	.	TGCAGCGTTGAAGACAGGGGATTGCCTGGCTACACCTTC	CSVEDRGLPGYTF
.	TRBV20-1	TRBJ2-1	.	TGCAGTGCTAGGGTCCGAGAGCAGTTCTTC	CSARVREQFF
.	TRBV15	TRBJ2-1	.	TGTGCCACCAGCAGTTCTGAAAACAATGAGCAGTTCTTC	CATSSSENNEQFF
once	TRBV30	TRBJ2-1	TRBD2	TGTGCCTGGAGGCAAAGTGGGACTAGCCAGTTCTTC	CAWRQSGTSQFF
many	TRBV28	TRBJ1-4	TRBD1	TGTGCCAGCAGTCTGGACAGGGGAGGATGGGATGAAAAACTGTTTTTT	CASSLDRGGWDEKLFF
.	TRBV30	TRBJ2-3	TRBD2	TGTGCCTGGAGTCCCCCGGGACTAGCGAGTAGCACAGATACGCAGTATTTT	CAWSPPGLASSTDTQYF
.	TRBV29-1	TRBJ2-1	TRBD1	TGCAGCCAGGGACAGGGCCCTCTCAATGAGCAGTTCTTC	CSQGQGPLNEQFF
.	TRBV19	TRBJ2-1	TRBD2	TGTGCCAGTAGTATAGGTAGTAGCGGGGGGAATGAGCAGTTCTTC	CASSIGSSGGNEQFF
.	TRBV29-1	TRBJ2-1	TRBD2	TGCAGCGTTGAAGAATGGACTAGCGGGGTCTACAATGAGCAGTTCTTC	CSVEEWTSGVYNEQFF
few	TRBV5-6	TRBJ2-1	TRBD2	TGTGCCAGCAGCTTGCGGCTAGCGGGAGTGGTGGATGAGCAGTTCTTC	CASSLRLAGVVDEQFF
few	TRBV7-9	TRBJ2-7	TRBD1	TGTGCCAGCAGCGCACAGGGGAGCTCCTACGAGCAGTACTTC	CASSAQGSSYEQYF
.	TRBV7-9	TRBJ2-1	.	TGTGCCAGCAGCTTAGGCAGGCGGGATGAGCAGTTCTTC	CASSLGRRDEQFF
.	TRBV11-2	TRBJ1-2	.	TGTGCCAGCAGCTCACCTCCCGGGACACTTTATGGCTACACCTTC	CASSSPPGTLYGYTF
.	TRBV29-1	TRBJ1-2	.	TGCAGCGTTGTGAACAGACATGGCTACACCTTC	CSVVNRHGYTF
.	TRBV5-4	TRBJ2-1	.	TGTGCCAGCAGCTTAACGAGTGTTAGCAATGAGCAGTTCTTC	CASSLTSVSNEQFF
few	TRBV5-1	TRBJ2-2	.	TGCGCCAGCAGTCTACGGTCTTACGGCACCGGGGAGCTGTTTTTT	CASSLRSYGTGELFF
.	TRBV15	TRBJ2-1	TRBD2	TGTGCCACCAGCAGAGCGGGGGGGAATGAGCAGTTCTTC	CATSRAGGNEQFF
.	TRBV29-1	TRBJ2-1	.	TGCAGCGCCGGACTTAGTTCCTACAATGAGCAGTTCTTC	CSAGLSSYNEQFF
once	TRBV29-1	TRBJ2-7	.	TGCAGCGTCCGGAGGGGGGACGAGCAGTACTTC	CSVRRGDEQYF
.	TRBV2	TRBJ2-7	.	TGTGCCAGCAGCGAACCCAGGGGACCTACCTACGAGCAGTACTTC	CASSEPRGPTYEQYF
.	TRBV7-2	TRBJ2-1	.	TGTGCCAGCAGCGTATTGAGGGGGGTCGATGAGCAGTTCTTC	CASSVLRGVDEQFF
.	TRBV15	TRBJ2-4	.	TGTGCCACCAGCAGCCGACTCCTAGCCAAAAACATTCAGTACTTC	CATSSRLLAKNIQYF
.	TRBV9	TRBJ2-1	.	TGTGCCAGCAGCGTAGATATAGGGGTCTACAATGAGCAGTTCTTC	CASSVDIGVYNEQFF
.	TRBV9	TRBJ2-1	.	TGTGCCAGCAGCGACGACGGGAGCTCCTACAATGAGCAGTTCTTC	CASSDDGSSYNEQFF
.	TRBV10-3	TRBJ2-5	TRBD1	TGTGCCATCAGGTCCGGGACAGGGGCGGGGGAGACCCAGTACTTC	CAIRSGTGAGETQYF
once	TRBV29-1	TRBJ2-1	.	TGCAGCGTTGATATGGCGGGATCCTACAATGAGCAGTTCTTC	CSVDMAGSYNEQFF
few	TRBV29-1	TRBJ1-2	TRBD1	TGCAGCTTTTGGACAGGGGACTATGGCTACACCTTC	CSFWTGDYGYTF